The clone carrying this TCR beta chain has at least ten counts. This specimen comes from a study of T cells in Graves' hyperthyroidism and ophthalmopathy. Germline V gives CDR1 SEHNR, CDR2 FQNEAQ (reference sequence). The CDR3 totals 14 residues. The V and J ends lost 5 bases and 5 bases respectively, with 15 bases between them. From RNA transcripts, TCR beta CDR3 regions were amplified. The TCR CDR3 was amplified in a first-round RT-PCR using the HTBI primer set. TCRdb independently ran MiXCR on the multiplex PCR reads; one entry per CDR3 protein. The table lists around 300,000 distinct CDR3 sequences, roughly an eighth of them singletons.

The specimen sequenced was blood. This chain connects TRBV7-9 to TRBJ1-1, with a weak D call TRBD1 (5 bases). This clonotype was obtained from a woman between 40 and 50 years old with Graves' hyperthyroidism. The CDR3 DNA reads TGTGCCAGCAGCGCTCGGACATACCAAACTGAAGCTTTCTTT. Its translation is CASSARTYQTEAFF. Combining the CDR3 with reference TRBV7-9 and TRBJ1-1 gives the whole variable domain DTGVSQNPRHKITKRGQNVTFRCDPISEHNRLYWYRQTLGQGPEFLTYFQNEAQLEKSRLLSDRFSAERPKGSFSTLEIQRTEQGDSAMYLCASSARTYQTEAFFGQGTRLTVV.